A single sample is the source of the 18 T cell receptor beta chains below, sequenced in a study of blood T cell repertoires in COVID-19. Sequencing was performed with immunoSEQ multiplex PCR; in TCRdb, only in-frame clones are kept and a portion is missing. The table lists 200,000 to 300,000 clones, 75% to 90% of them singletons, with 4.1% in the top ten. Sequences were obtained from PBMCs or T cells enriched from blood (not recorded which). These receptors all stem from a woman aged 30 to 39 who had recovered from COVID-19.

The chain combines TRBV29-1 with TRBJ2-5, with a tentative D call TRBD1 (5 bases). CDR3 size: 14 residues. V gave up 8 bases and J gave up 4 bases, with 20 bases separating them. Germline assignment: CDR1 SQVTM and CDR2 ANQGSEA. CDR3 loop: CSPKYPRVSETQYF. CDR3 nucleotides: TGCAGCCCAAAGTATCCCAGGGTTTCAGAGACCCAGTACTTC.

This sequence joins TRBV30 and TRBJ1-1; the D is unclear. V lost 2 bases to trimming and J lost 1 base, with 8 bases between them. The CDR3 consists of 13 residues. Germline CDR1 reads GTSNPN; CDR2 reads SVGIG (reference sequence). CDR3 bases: TGTGCCTGGAGTAACCGACAGAACACTGAAGCTTTCTTT. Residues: CAWSNRQNTEAFF.

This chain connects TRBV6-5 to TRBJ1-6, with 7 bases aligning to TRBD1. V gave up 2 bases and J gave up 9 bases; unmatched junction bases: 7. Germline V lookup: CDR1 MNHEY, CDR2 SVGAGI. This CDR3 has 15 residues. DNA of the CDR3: TGTGCCAGCAGTTACCATGACAGGGTTGGTTCACCCCTCCACTTT. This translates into CASSYHDRVGSPLHF.

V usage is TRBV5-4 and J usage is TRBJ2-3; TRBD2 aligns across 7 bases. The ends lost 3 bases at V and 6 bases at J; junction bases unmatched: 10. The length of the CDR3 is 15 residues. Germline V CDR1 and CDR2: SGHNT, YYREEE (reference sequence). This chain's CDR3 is CASSWGGEASDTQYF. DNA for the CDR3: TGTGCCAGCAGCTGGGGGGGGGAGGCATCGGATACGCAGTATTTT. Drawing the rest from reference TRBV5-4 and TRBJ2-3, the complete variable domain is ETGVTQSPTHLIKTRGQQVTLRCSSQSGHNTVSWYQQALGQGPQFIFQYYREEENGRGNFPPRFSGLQFPNYSSELNVNALELDDSALYLCASSWGGEASDTQYFGPGTRLTVL.

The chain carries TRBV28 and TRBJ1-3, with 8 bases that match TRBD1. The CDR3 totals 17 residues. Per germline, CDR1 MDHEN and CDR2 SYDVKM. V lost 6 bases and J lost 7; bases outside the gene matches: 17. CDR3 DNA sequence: TGTGCCAGCAGACGCCCATCGGGGGCAGGGGGCGCGAACACCATATATTTT. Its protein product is CASRRPSGAGGANTIYF.

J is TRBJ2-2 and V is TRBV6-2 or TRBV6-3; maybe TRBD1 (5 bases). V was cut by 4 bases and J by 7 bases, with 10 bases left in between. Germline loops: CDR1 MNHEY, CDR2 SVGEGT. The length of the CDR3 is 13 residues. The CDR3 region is CASSWTKNGELFF. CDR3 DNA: TGTGCCAGCAGTTGGACAAAGAACGGGGAGCTGTTTTTT.

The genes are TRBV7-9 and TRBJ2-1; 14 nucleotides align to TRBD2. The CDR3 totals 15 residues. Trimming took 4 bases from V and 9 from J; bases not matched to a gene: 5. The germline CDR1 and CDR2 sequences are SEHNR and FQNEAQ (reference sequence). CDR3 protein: CASSSRLAGGGEQFF. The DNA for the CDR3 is TGTGCCAGCAGCTCCAGACTAGCGGGAGGGGGTGAGCAGTTCTTC.

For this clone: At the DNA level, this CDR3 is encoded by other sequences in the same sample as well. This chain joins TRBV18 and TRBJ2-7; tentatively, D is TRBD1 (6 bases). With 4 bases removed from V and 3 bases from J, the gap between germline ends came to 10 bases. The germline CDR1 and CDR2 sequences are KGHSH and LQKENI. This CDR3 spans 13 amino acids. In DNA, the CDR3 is TGTGCCAGCTCACGTTCAGGGGACTACGAGCAGTACTTC. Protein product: CASSRSGDYEQYF. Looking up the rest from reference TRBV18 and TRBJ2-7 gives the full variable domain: NAGVMQNPRHLVRRRGQEARLRCSPMKGHSHVYWYRQLPEEGLKFMVYLQKENIIDESGMPKERFSAEFPKEGPSILRIQQVVRGDSAAYFCASSRSGDYEQYFGPGTRLTVT.

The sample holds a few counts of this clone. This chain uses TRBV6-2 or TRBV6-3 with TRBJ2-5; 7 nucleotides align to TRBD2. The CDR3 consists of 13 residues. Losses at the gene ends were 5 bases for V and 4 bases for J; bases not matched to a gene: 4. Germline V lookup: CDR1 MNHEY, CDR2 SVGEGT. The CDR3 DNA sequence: TGTGCCAGCAGTCCACTAGCGCCAGAGACCCAGTACTTC. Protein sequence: CASSPLAPETQYF.

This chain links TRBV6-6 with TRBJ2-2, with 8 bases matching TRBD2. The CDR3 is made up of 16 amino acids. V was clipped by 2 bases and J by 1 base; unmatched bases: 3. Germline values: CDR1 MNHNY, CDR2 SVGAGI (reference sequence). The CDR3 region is CASSYPGLVNTGELFF. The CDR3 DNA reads TGTGCCAGCAGTTACCCGGGACTAGTGAACACCGGGGAGCTGTTTTTT.

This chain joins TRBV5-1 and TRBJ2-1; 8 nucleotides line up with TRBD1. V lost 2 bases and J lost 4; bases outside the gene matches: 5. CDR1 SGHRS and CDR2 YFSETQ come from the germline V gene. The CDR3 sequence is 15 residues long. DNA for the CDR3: TGCGCCAGCAGCTTTCGGACAGGGCTTTACAATGAGCAGTTCTTC. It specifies CASSFRTGLYNEQFF.

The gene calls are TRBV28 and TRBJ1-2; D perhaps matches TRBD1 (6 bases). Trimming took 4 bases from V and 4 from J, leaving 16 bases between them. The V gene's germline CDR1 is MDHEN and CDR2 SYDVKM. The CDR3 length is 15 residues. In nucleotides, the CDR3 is TGTGCCAGCAGTTCCCGACAGGCGGATCTCTATGGCTACACCTTC. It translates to CASSSRQADLYGYTF.

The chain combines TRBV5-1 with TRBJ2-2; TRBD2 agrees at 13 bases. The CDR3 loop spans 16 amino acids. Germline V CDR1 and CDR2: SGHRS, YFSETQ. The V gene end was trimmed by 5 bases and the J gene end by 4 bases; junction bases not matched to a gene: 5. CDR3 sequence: CASRSGLAGATGELFF. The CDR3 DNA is TGCGCCAGCAGATCAGGACTAGCGGGGGCCACCGGGGAGCTGTTTTTT.

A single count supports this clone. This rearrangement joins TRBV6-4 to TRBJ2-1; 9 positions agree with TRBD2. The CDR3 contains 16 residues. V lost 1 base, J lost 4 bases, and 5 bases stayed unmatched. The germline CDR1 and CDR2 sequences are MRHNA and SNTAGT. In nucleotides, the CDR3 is TGTGCCAGCAGTGACTATGGGACTAGCAGTTACAATGAGCAGTTCTTC. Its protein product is CASSDYGTSSYNEQFF.

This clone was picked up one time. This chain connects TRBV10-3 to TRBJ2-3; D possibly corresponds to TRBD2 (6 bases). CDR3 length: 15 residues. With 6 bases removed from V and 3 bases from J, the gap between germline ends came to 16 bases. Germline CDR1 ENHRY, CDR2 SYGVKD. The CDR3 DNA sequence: TGTGCCATCAGGATTGGGGGACTCATAACAGATACGCAGTATTTT. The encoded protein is CAIRIGGLITDTQYF.

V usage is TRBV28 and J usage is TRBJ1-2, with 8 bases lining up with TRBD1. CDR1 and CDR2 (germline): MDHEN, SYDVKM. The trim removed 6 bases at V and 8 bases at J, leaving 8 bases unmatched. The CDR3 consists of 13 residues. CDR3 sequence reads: CASRLTGASGYTF. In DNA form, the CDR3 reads TGTGCCAGCAGGCTGACAGGGGCTAGCGGCTACACCTTC.

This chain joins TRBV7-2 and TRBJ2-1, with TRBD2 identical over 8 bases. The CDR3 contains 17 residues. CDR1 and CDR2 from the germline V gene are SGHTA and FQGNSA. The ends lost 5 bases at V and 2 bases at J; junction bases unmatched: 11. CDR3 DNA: TGTGCCAGCAGCCCTAGGGGGTTAGCGGGGCCCTACAATGAGCAGTTCTTC. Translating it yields CASSPRGLAGPYNEQFF.

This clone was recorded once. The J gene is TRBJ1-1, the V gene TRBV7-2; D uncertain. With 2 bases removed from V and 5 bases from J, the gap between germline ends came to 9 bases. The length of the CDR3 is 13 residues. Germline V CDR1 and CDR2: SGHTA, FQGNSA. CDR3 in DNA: TGTGCCAGCAGCTTAAAAGGGAGGACTGAAGCTTTCTTT. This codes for CASSLKGRTEAFF.